A single sample is the source of the 15 T cell receptor beta chains below, sequenced in a study of shared clonotypes between healthy human individuals. The method was immunoSEQ multiplex PCR; TCRdb's version includes in-frame clones alone and lacks a portion of them. Of approximately 2.5 million clones in the sample, 93% were seen once. Sequences were obtained from naive CD4+ T cells from PBMCs. Indicated subset: CD45RA+ positively selected. The receptors come from a man between 18 and 35 years old in good health. Some clones in this sample may be carry-over from other donors' samples.

As to this clone: The junction shows a germline mismatch at one end, possibly a read error. The rearrangement joins TRBV18 to TRBJ1-5; possibly TRBD1 for D (6 bases). This CDR3 is built from 16 residues. Germline CDR1 and CDR2: KGHSH and LQKENI. In nucleotides, the CDR3 is TGTGCCAGCTCACCGGGGGGGGCGCGGGGCAACCAGCCCCAGCATTTT. As protein: CASSPGGARGNQPQHF.

The chain is built from TRBV2 and TRBJ2-7; no clear D gene. The CDR3 consists of 13 residues. Germline CDR1 reads SNHLY; CDR2 reads FYNNEI. Trimming took off 2 bases at V and 5 bases at J, with 10 bases between the two ends. CDR3 in amino acids: CASSEQRVHEQYF. DNA of the CDR3: TGTGCCAGCAGTGAACAGCGTGTCCACGAGCAGTACTTC.

V gene TRBV5-1 combines with J gene TRBJ2-7, with TRBD2 identical over 7 bases. V lost 0 bases to trimming and J lost 0 bases; unmatched junction nucleotides: 3. Germline CDR1 is SGHRS and CDR2 is YFSETQ. The length of the CDR3 is 15 residues. CDR3 protein: CASSLGEGSSYEQYF. Here the CDR3 DNA reads TGCGCCAGCAGCTTGGGGGAGGGGAGCTCCTACGAGCAGTACTTC. The whole variable domain, remainder taken from reference TRBV5-1 and TRBJ2-7, is KAGVTQTPRYLIKTRGQQVTLSCSPISGHRSVSWYQQTPGQGLQFLFEYFSETQRNKGNFPGRFSGRQFSNSRSEMNVSTLELGDSALYLCASSLGEGSSYEQYFGPGTRLTVT.

CDR3 nucleotide sequence: TGTGCCAGCAGCTTGGAACGGTGGCAGCCCCAGCATTTT. This translates into CASSLERWQPQHF. V and J are TRBV5-8 and TRBJ1-5; D is ambiguous. With 0 bases removed from V and 7 bases from J, the gap between germline ends came to 8 bases. Germline lookup yields CDR1 SGHTS and CDR2 YDEGEE. The CDR3 is 13 amino acids.

This chain uses TRBV19 with TRBJ1-4; 7 bases line up with TRBD1. From germline, CDR1 is LNHDA and CDR2 SQIVND (reference sequence). The CDR3 is 15 residues long. With 4 bases clipped from V and 5 bases from J, the junction kept 7 bases outside the gene matches. The DNA for the CDR3 is TGTGCCAGTAGTACCCACAGGGGTGGGAATGAAAAACTGTTTTTT. Residues: CASSTHRGGNEKLFF.

A word on this clone: An end of the junction differs from the germline gene, which may be a read error. The chain is built from TRBV7-2 and TRBJ2-7; 8 bases are shared with TRBD2. This CDR3 has 13 amino acids. Germline CDR1 SGHTA, CDR2 FQGNSA. This chain's CDR3 is CASRLAGRYEQYF. CDR3 nucleotides: TGTGCCAGCAGGTTAGCGGGACGATACGAGCAGTACTTC.

This clone was seen only once. This chain connects TRBV18 to TRBJ2-1, with 14 bases fitting TRBD2. After removal of 3 bases from V and 9 bases from J, the junction contained 1 base not matched to a gene. This CDR3 is built from 14 residues. The germline V gene has CDR1 KGHSH and CDR2 LQKENI. This CDR3 reads CASSPGTSGSEQFF. CDR3 nucleotide sequence: TGTGCCAGCTCACCCGGGACTAGCGGGAGTGAGCAGTTCTTC.

The chain combines TRBV7-9 with TRBJ2-1; D may be TRBD2 (7 bases). Germline lookup yields CDR1 SEHNR and CDR2 FQNEAQ (reference sequence). The V and J ends lost 2 bases and 7 bases respectively, with 15 bases between them. The CDR3 consists of 15 residues. The CDR3 DNA follows: TGTGCCAGCAGCTTAAGGGGGAGGGCTGGGAATGAGCAGTTCTTC. It is translated as CASSLRGRAGNEQFF.

This chain uses TRBV7-3 with TRBJ1-2; perhaps TRBD1 as D (5 bases). Germline loops: CDR1 SGHTA, CDR2 FQGTGA. Trimming left V 0 bases short and J 9 bases short, with 11 bases between. This CDR3 spans 13 amino acids. The CDR3 nucleotides are TGTGCCAGCAGCTTAACATCAGGGACGAGCTACACCTTC. Translation gives CASSLTSGTSYTF.

Concerning this clone: Other DNA sequences in this specimen translate into the identical CDR3. This chain connects TRBV5-1 to TRBJ2-7; D uncertain. The CDR3 loop spans 15 amino acids. Germline CDR1 and CDR2: SGHRS and YFSETQ. V lost 0 bases to trimming and J lost 0 bases, with 10 bases between them. The CDR3 region is CASSLAGDSSYEQYF. CDR3 DNA: TGCGCCAGCAGCTTGGCGGGCGACTCCTCCTACGAGCAGTACTTC. The full variable domain, completed using reference TRBV5-1 and TRBJ2-7, is KAGVTQTPRYLIKTRGQQVTLSCSPISGHRSVSWYQQTPGQGLQFLFEYFSETQRNKGNFPGRFSGRQFSNSRSEMNVSTLELGDSALYLCASSLAGDSSYEQYFGPGTRLTVT.

The genes are TRBV2 and TRBJ2-1, with D perhaps TRBD2 (6 bases). Germline CDR1 reads SNHLY; CDR2 reads FYNNEI. Trimming removed 4 bases from V and 0 bases from J, with 13 bases in between. The CDR3 runs to 16 residues. The CDR3 sequence is CASSGPGSGSYNEQFF. CDR3 nucleotides: TGTGCCAGCAGTGGACCAGGTAGCGGCTCCTACAATGAGCAGTTCTTC.

This sequence joins TRBV30 and TRBJ2-6; 8 nucleotides agree with TRBD2. The CDR3 is made up of 16 amino acids. V dropped 4 bases and J dropped 1; count of bases not matched to a gene: 6. Germline CDR1 and CDR2: GTSNPN and SVGIG (reference sequence). The CDR3 protein is CAWMVAGRSGANVLTF. The CDR3 region has the DNA TGTGCCTGGATGGTAGCGGGAAGGTCTGGGGCCAACGTCCTGACTTTC.

In the case of this clone: Different DNA sequences within this sample yield the same CDR3. The rearrangement joins TRBV28 to TRBJ1-5; D perhaps matches TRBD1 (5 bases). Germline V lookup: CDR1 MDHEN, CDR2 SYDVKM. This CDR3 spans 12 amino acids. V was cut by 1 base and J by 7 bases, with 5 bases left in between. The CDR3: CASSLSGQPQHF. CDR3 nucleotides: TGTGCCAGCAGTTTATCAGGGCAGCCCCAGCATTTT.

Comments on this clone: The sample contains more than one DNA sequence encoding this CDR3. The CDR3 protein is CASSPGRANEKLFF. DNA of the CDR3: TGTGCCAGCTCACCCGGACGCGCTAATGAAAAACTGTTTTTT. The chain carries TRBV18 and TRBJ1-4; the D is unclear. The CDR3 covers 14 residues. Germline V CDR1 and CDR2: KGHSH, LQKENI. V was shortened by 3 bases and J by 3 bases, with 8 bases between the two germline ends.

The V gene is TRBV28, the J gene TRBJ1-2, with D possibly matching TRBD1 (5 bases). The CDR3 is made up of 16 amino acids. Germline-derived CDR1 and CDR2 are MDHEN and SYDVKM. Trimming removed 9 bases from V and 0 bases from J, with 20 bases in between. Written as DNA, the CDR3 is TGTGCCAGTCTTACAGAACTCGGGGCCGCTAACTATGGCTACACCTTC. This sequence encodes CASLTELGAANYGYTF.